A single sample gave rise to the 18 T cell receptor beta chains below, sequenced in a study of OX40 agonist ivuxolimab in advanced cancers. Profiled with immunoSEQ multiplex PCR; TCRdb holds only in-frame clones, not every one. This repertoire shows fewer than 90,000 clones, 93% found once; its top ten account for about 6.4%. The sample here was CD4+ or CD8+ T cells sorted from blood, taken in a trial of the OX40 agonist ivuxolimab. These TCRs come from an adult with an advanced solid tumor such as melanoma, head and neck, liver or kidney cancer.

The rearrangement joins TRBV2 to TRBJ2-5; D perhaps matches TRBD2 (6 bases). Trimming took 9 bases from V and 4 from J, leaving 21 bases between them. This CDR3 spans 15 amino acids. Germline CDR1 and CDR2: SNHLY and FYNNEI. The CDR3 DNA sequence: TGTGCCAGAGCCGCTTCGGGGGAACTTGGAGAGACCCAGTACTTC. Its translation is CARAASGELGETQYF.

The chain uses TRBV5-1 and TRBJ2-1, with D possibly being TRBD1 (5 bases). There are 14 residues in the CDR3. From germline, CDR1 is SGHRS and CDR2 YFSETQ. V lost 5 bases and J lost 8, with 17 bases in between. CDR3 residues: CASRHPGIGDEQFF. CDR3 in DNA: TGCGCCAGCAGACATCCAGGGATCGGCGATGAGCAGTTCTTC.

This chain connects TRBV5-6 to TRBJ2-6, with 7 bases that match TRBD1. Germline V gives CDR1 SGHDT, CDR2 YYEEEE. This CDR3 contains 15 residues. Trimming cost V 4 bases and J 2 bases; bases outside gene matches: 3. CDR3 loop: CASSPGTAGANVLTF. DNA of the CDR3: TGTGCCAGCAGCCCAGGGACAGCTGGGGCCAACGTCCTGACTTTC.

The DNA of the CDR3 is TGCGCCAGCAGCCAACTTGTGAACACTGAAGCTTTCTTT. Protein product: CASSQLVNTEAFF. This rearrangement joins TRBV4-1 to TRBJ1-1, with D uncertain. The V gene's germline CDR1 is MGHRA and CDR2 YSYEKL. The CDR3 totals 13 residues. V was cut by 2 bases and J by 0 bases, with 4 bases left in between.

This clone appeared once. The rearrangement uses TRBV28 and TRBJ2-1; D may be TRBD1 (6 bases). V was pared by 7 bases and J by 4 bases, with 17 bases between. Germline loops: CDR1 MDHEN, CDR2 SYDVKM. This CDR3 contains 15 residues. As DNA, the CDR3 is TGTGCCAGCACCTCCACCCGGACAGATTACAATGAGCAGTTCTTC. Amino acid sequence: CASTSTRTDYNEQFF.

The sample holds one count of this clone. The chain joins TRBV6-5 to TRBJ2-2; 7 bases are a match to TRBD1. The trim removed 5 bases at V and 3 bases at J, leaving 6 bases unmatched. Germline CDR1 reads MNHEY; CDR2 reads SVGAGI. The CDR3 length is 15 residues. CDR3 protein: CASSPYRGDTGELFF. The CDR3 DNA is TGTGCCAGCAGTCCATACAGGGGTGACACCGGGGAGCTGTTTTTT.

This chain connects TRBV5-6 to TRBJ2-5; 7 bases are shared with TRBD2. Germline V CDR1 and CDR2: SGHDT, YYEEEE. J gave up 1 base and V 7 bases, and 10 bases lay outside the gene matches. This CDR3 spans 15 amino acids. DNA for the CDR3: TGTGCCAGCCTAGGTCTAGCGGACACCCAAGAGACCCAGTACTTC. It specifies CASLGLADTQETQYF.

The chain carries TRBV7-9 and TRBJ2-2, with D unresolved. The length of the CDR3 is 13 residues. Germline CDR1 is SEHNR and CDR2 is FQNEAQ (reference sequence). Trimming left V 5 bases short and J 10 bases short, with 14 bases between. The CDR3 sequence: CASSIDPVQELFF. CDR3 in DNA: TGTGCCAGCAGCATCGACCCTGTGCAGGAGCTGTTTTTT.

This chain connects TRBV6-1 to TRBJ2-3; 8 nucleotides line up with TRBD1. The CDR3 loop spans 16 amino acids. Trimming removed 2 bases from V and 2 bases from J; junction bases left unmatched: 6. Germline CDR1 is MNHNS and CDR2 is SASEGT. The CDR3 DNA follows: TGTGCCAGCAGTGAATGGCTGGGACAGGACACAGATACGCAGTATTTT. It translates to CASSEWLGQDTDTQYF.

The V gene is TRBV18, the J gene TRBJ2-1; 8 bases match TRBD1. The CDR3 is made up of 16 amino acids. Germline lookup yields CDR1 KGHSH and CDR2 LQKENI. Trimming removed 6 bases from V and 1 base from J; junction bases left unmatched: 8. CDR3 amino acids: CASSVERQGSYNEQFF. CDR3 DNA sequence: TGTGCCAGCTCCGTCGAGCGACAGGGGTCCTACAATGAGCAGTTCTTC.

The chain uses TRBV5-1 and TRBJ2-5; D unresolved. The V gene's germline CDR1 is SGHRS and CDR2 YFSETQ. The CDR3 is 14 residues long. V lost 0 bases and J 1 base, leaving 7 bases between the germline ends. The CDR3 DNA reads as TGCGCCAGCAGCTTGGCAGAGTCCCAAGAGACCCAGTACTTC. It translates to CASSLAESQETQYF.

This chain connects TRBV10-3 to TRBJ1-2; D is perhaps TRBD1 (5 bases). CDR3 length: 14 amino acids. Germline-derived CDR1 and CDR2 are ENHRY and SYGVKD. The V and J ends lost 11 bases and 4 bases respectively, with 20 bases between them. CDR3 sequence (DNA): TGTGCCGTAGGGCTCGTGGCCGGGGGCTATGGCTACACCTTC. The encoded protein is CAVGLVAGGYGYTF.

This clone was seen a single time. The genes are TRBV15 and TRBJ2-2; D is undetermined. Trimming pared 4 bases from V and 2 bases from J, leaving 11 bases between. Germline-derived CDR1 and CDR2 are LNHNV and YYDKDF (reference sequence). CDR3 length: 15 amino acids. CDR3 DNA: TGTGCCACCAGCAAAGGCAGACAAAACACCGGGGAGCTGTTTTTT. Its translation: CATSKGRQNTGELFF.

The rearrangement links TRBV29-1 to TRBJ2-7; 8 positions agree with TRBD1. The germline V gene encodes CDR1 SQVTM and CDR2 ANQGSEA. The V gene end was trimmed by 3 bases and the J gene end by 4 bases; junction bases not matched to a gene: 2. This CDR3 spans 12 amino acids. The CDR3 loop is CSVETGEYEQYF. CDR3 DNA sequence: TGCAGCGTTGAGACAGGGGAATACGAGCAGTACTTC.

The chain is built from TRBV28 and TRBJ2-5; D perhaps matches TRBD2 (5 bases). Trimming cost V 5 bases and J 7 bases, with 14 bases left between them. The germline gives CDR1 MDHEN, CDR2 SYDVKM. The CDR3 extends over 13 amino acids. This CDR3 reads CASSRLRDRTQYF. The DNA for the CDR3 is TGTGCCAGCAGTCGACTACGCGATCGGACCCAGTACTTC.

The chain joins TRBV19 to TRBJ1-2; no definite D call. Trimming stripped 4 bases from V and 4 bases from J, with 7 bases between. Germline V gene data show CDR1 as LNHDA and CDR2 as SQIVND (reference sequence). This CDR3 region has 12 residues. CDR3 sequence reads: CASSREGYGYTF. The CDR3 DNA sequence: TGTGCCAGTAGTAGAGAGGGCTATGGCTACACCTTC.

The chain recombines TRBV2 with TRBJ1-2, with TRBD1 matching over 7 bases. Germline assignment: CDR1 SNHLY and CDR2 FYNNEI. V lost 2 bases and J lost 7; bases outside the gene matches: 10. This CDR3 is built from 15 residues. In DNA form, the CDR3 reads TGTGCCAGCAGTGAAAAGGGGGCAATGTTGGGTGGCTACACCTTC. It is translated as CASSEKGAMLGGYTF.

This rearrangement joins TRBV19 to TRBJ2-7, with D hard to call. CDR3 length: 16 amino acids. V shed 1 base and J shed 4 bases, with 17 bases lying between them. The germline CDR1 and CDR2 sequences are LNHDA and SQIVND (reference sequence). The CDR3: CASSIGRVPVSYEQYF. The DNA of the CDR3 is TGTGCCAGTAGTATAGGAAGGGTCCCTGTATCTTACGAGCAGTACTTC.